These T cell receptor beta chains were read from a single sample in a study of CD8+ T cells in alopecia areata. Sequencing used immunoSEQ multiplex PCR; TCRdb keeps in-frame clones, though not all of them. The sample contains 35,000 to 45,000 clones, roughly 89% of which appear only once. This specimen was CD8+ T cells sorted from blood, taken at week 24, from a patient treated with tofacitinib. The receptors derive from a human donor with alopecia areata. The CDR3 runs from the conserved cysteine through the conserved F or W. A D gene is named only where the DNA matches it firmly. Clone size is stated in some rows and not others, as once, few, many or a class when expanded.

>TRBD1|TRBJ2-1|once|TRBV6-6
CASSTGQGPYNEQLF
TGTGCCAGCAGTACCGGACAGGGCCCGTACAATGAGCAGCTCTTC
>TRBD2|TRBJ2-3|-|TRBV6-6
CASGSPERGGVDTQYF
TGTGCCAGCGGATCCCCCGAGCGGGGGGGAGTAGATACGCAGTATTTT
>-|TRBJ2-2|-|TRBV7-9
CASSLGNTGELFF
TGTGCCAGCAGCTTGGGGAACACCGGGGAGCTGTTTTTT
>-|TRBJ2-2|-|TRBV7-9
CASSPQKGKDTGELFF
TGTGCCAGCAGCCCCCAGAAGGGGAAAGACACCGGGGAGCTGTTTTTT
>-|TRBJ2-2|few|TRBV6-4
CASSEVIAGTGELFF
TGTGCCAGCAGTGAAGTAATAGCAGGCACCGGGGAGCTGTTTTTT
>-|TRBJ2-5|-|TRBV6-1
CASSDPPQETQYF
TGTGCCAGCAGTGATCCCCCGCAAGAGACCCAGTACTTC
>TRBD2|TRBJ2-7|-|TRBV6-5
CASSYSVAGGPVEQYF
TGTGCCAGCAGTTACTCAGTGGCGGGGGGGCCTGTCGAGCAGTACTTC
>-|TRBJ2-1|-|TRBV6-1
CASIPSRRGDEQFF
TGTGCCAGCATCCCCTCCAGACGCGGCGATGAGCAGTTCTTC
>-|TRBJ2-7|-|TRBV28
CASSLMAGLSYEQYF
TGTGCCAGCAGTCTGATGGCGGGCCTTTCCTACGAGCAGTACTTC
>TRBD1|TRBJ1-1|-|TRBV29-1
CSVRGGQGTVNTEAFF
TGCAGCGTCCGCGGGGGACAGGGAACCGTGAACACTGAAGCTTTCTTT
>-|TRBJ2-1|-|TRBV27
CASSLPGGADNEQFF
TGTGCCAGCAGTTTGCCCGGAGGGGCCGACAATGAGCAGTTCTTC
>TRBD1|TRBJ2-1|-|TRBV6-1
CASSESGTGAYNEQFF
TGTGCCAGCAGTGAGTCGGGGACAGGGGCGTACAATGAGCAGTTCTTC